This T cell receptor beta chain was observed in a study of blood T cell repertoires in COVID-19. In the study overall: Whether acute or convalescent, the COVID-19 samples came from the United States, Italy and Spain.

The data were produced by immunoSEQ multiplex PCR, yet TCRdb's version contains in-frame clones alone and is incomplete. The table records some 43,000 clones, 80% to 90% of them present only once. Germline CDR1 reads SGDLS; CDR2 reads YYNGEE. V was clipped by 5 bases and J by 3 bases; unmatched bases: 8. There are 15 residues in the CDR3. Sequenced: peripheral blood. The clonotype was recovered from a human donor in a cohort sampled during active COVID-19. The chain couples TRBV9 to TRBJ1-5, with 7 bases matching TRBD1. CDR3 coding DNA: TGTGCCAGCAGGGGATCCAGGGGGGACAATCAGCCCCAGCATTTT. This codes for CASRGSRGDNQPQHF.